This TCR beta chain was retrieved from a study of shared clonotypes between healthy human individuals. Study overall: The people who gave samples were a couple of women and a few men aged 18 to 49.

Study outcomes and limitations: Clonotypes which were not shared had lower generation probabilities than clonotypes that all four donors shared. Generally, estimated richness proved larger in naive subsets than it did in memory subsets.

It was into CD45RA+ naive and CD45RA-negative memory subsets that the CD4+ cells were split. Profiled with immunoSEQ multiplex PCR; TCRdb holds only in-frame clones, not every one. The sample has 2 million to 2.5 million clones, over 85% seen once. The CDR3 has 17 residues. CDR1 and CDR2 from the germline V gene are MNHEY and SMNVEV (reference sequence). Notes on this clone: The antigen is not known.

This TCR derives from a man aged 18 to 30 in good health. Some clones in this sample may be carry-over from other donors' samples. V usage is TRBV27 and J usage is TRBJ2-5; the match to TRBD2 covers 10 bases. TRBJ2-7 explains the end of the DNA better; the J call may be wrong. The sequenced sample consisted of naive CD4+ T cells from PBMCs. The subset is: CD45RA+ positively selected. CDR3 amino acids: CASSYLRTSGSSYEQYF. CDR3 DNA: TGTGCCAGCAGTTACCTCCGGACTAGCGGTAGCTCCTACGAGCAGTACTTC.